This passage covers 31 T cell receptor beta chains from one sample sequenced in a study of blood T cell repertoires in COVID-19. Clones were read by immunoSEQ multiplex PCR, and TCRdb kept only the in-frame ones, dropping some. The data show over 200,000 clones, about nine tenths seen once. Sequencing was carried out using peripheral blood. All receptors derive from a man between 45 and 60 years old with COVID-19, enrolled during active disease.

This chain's CDR3 is CASSQRGDQPQHF. The CDR3 coding sequence is TGTGCCAGCAGCCAAAGGGGTGACCAGCCCCAGCATTTT. This chain links TRBV4-2 with TRBJ1-5; weak D call: TRBD1 (5 bases). The V gene's germline CDR1 is LGHNA and CDR2 YNFKEQ. V lost 2 bases and J lost 7, with 9 bases in between. The length of the CDR3 is 13 residues.

This chain connects TRBV7-9 to TRBJ1-2, with a weak D call TRBD1 (6 bases). Per germline, CDR1 SEHNR and CDR2 FQNEAQ (reference sequence). The CDR3 covers 16 residues. The V gene lost 5 bases and the J gene lost 0 bases, with 16 bases spanning the gap. CDR3 nucleotide sequence: TGTGCCAGCAGCGCCTCCGCGGGGGCAGCTAACTATGGCTACACCTTC. Translation: CASSASAGAANYGYTF.

This chain links TRBV12-3 or TRBV12-4 with TRBJ1-5; TRBD1 agrees at 7 bases. This CDR3 comprises 13 residues. Trimming took 6 bases from V and 5 from J; bases not matched to a gene: 4. The CDR3 coding sequence is TGTGCCAGCAGACAGGGGTATGATCAGCCCCAGCATTTT. It codes for CASRQGYDQPQHF.

This clone was counted between two and nine times. The V and J genes are TRBV19 and TRBJ1-5; 7 bases match TRBD1. The length of the CDR3 is 14 residues. Germline V gives CDR1 LNHDA, CDR2 SQIVND (reference sequence). V lost 8 bases, J lost 7 bases, and 11 bases stayed unmatched. The CDR3: CASDLGDSWQPQHF. CDR3 nucleotide sequence: TGTGCCAGTGACCTGGGGGACAGTTGGCAGCCCCAGCATTTT. The full variable domain, completed using reference TRBV19 and TRBJ1-5, is DGGITQSPKYLFRKEGQNVTLSCEQNLNHDAMYWYRQDPGQGLRLIYYSQIVNDFQKGDIAEGYSVSREKKESFPLTVTSAQKNPTAFYLCASDLGDSWQPQHFGDGTRLSIL.

The chain links TRBV2 to TRBJ2-7, with a possible D match to TRBD1 (6 bases). Germline CDR1 SNHLY, CDR2 FYNNEI. The CDR3 covers 14 residues. Trimming took 6 bases from V and 0 from J, leaving 12 bases between them. This CDR3 is CASRADSLSYEQYF. In DNA, the CDR3 is TGTGCCAGCAGGGCGGACAGCCTCTCCTACGAGCAGTACTTC.

This chain links TRBV10-3 with TRBJ2-3, with TRBD1 matching 8 bases. This CDR3 has 14 residues. Germline CDR1 ENHRY, CDR2 SYGVKD. V lost 9 bases and J lost 0; bases outside the gene matches: 5. In DNA, the CDR3 is TGTGCCATTCGGACAGGGATGAGCACAGATACGCAGTATTTT. Protein: CAIRTGMSTDTQYF.

The rearrangement links TRBV27 to TRBJ2-7; D possibly corresponds to TRBD2 (6 bases). This CDR3 region has 12 residues. Germline V gives CDR1 MNHEY, CDR2 SMNVEV (reference sequence). Trimming left V 5 bases short and J 7 bases short, with 12 bases between. CDR3 residues: CASSTGLREQYF. CDR3 nucleotides: TGTGCCAGCAGTACGGGACTGCGGGAGCAGTACTTC.

The chain couples TRBV19 to TRBJ2-3, with TRBD2 as a possible D gene (6 bases). This CDR3 has 12 residues. Germline V gene lookup returns CDR1 LNHDA and CDR2 SQIVND (reference sequence). V was trimmed by 7 bases and J by 5 bases, leaving 10 bases between them. CDR3 sequence (DNA): TGTGCCAGTACCTCGGGGGTAGATACGCAGTATTTT. Its translation is CASTSGVDTQYF.

V is TRBV5-6 and J is TRBJ1-2; TRBD1 might be the D (5 bases). The V gene's germline CDR1 is SGHDT and CDR2 YYEEEE. The V end lost 6 bases, the J end lost 4 bases, and 13 bases lay between the germline ends. The CDR3 sequence is 13 residues long. In DNA, the CDR3 is TGTGCCAGCACGCTCCAGGGTGGCTATGGCTACACCTTC. It specifies CASTLQGGYGYTF. The full variable domain, in which reference TRBV5-6 and TRBJ1-2 provide the parts outside the CDR3, is DAGVTQSPTHLIKTRGQQVTLRCSPKSGHDTVSWYQQALGQGPQFIFQYYEEEERQRGNFPDRFSGHQFPNYSSELNVNALLLGDSALYLCASTLQGGYGYTFGSGTRLTVV.

The V and J genes are TRBV6-5 and TRBJ1-5; 9 bases fit TRBD1. CDR1 is MNHEY, CDR2 SVGAGI, per germline. This CDR3 has 16 residues. Trimming took 2 bases from V and 5 from J; bases not matched to a gene: 7. CDR3 sequence reads: CASSYPGQGTHQPQHF. Written as DNA, the CDR3 is TGTGCCAGCAGTTACCCAGGACAGGGGACCCATCAGCCCCAGCATTTT.

The table lists this clone with a few counts. V and J are TRBV2 and TRBJ2-2; 14 bases map to TRBD2. The CDR3 loop spans 17 amino acids. V gave up 6 bases and J gave up 4 bases; unmatched junction bases: 7. Germline lookup yields CDR1 SNHLY and CDR2 FYNNEI. CDR3 coding DNA: TGTGCCAGCAGGAGAGGGACTAGCGGGAGTCTCACCGGGGAGCTGTTTTTT. Its translation is CASRRGTSGSLTGELFF.

The chain carries TRBV2 and TRBJ2-7; weak D call: TRBD2 (7 bases). Looked up from germline, CDR1 is SNHLY and CDR2 is FYNNEI. The CDR3 contains 13 residues. CDR3 protein: CAIKGGEGYEQYF. The CDR3 DNA is TGTGCTATAAAGGGGGGGGAGGGCTACGAGCAGTACTTC.

The chain employs TRBV2 and TRBJ1-3, with a weak D call TRBD1 (5 bases). The CDR3 is made up of 15 amino acids. The V gene lost 0 bases and the J gene lost 1 base, with 7 bases spanning the gap. Looked up from germline, CDR1 is SNHLY and CDR2 is FYNNEI. The CDR3 loop is CASSEARGSGNTIYF. CDR3 in DNA: TGTGCCAGCAGTGAAGCTAGGGGTTCTGGAAACACCATATATTTT.

V and J are TRBV29-1 and TRBJ2-7; D might be TRBD1 (6 bases). This CDR3 has 14 residues. Trimming removed 1 base from V and 1 base from J, with 11 bases in between. Germline CDR1 is SQVTM and CDR2 is ANQGSEA. CDR3 nucleotide sequence: TGCAGCGTTGAAGTGCACAGGGAATCCTACGAGCAGTACTTC. It is translated as CSVEVHRESYEQYF.

CDR3: CASSLAGGAGNNSPLHF. CDR3 in DNA: TGTGCCAGCAGCTTGGCAGGGGGCGCGGGGAATAATTCACCCCTCCACTTT. V gene TRBV5-4 combines with J gene TRBJ1-6; 8 positions agree with TRBD1. Germline V CDR1 and CDR2: SGHNT, YYREEE (reference sequence). The CDR3 sequence is 17 residues long. V was pared by 0 bases and J by 5 bases, with 7 bases of the junction left unmatched.

The genes are TRBV7-9 and TRBJ1-4; D gene ambiguous. CDR3 size: 13 residues. Germline values: CDR1 SEHNR, CDR2 FQNEAQ (reference sequence). The V and J ends lost 3 bases and 4 bases respectively, with 6 bases between them. The CDR3 bases are TGTGCCAGCAGCTTCCCGCGTAATGAAAAACTGTTTTTT. Its translation is CASSFPRNEKLFF. The full variable domain, with the rest looked up from reference TRBV7-9 and TRBJ1-4, is DTGVSQNPRHKITKRGQNVTFRCDPISEHNRLYWYRQTLGQGPEFLTYFQNEAQLEKSRLLSDRFSAERPKGSFSTLEIQRTEQGDSAMYLCASSFPRNEKLFFGSGTQLSVL.

The CDR3 is CSHLEGRDGYTF. CDR3 sequence (DNA): TGCAGCCATCTGGAGGGCCGCGATGGCTACACCTTC. The chain recombines TRBV29-1 with TRBJ1-2; D not certain. This CDR3 is built from 12 residues. Trimming removed 8 bases at V and 6 bases at J, with 16 bases between. Per germline, CDR1 SQVTM and CDR2 ANQGSEA.

J is TRBJ1-5 and V is TRBV6-1; D uncertain. V lost 2 bases to trimming and J lost 4 bases, with 12 bases between them. The CDR3 length is 15 residues. Looked up from germline, CDR1 is MNHNS and CDR2 is SASEGT. In DNA, the CDR3 is TGTGCCAGCAGTGAATCCAGGACGGGAAATCAGCCCCAGCATTTT. Amino acid sequence: CASSESRTGNQPQHF.

This chain links TRBV11-2 with TRBJ2-2, with a possible D match to TRBD1 (6 bases). CDR3 length equals 17 residues. Trimming cost V 1 base and J 1 base, with 13 bases left between them. Germline values: CDR1 SGHAT, CDR2 FQNNGV. DNA of the CDR3: TGTGCCAGCAGCTTAGGTGGGGGCAGTGGGAACACCGGGGAGCTGTTTTTT. Translation gives CASSLGGGSGNTGELFF.

V is TRBV9 and J is TRBJ1-6, with 8 bases matching TRBD1. Per the germline V gene, CDR1 is SGDLS and CDR2 is YYNGEE. Unmatched junction bases numbered 14, after V lost 4 bases and J lost 8 bases. The CDR3 length is 17 residues. The CDR3 reads CASSTDREGIFYSPLHF. CDR3 in DNA: TGTGCCAGCAGCACGGACAGGGAGGGAATATTTTATTCACCCCTCCACTTT.

This clone was found once. The CDR3 is CASSQSWGRAGHTEAFF. CDR3 bases: TGCGCCAGCAGTCAATCGTGGGGCAGGGCGGGACACACTGAAGCTTTCTTT. This sequence joins TRBV23-1 and TRBJ1-1; weak D call: TRBD1 (5 bases). TRBV23-1 is identified as an open reading frame with a role that is uncertain. The V end was cut by 0 bases, the J end by 3 bases, with 17 bases between. The CDR3 loop spans 17 amino acids.

The gene calls are TRBV7-7 and TRBJ2-5; D is perhaps TRBD1 (6 bases). CDR3 length: 14 residues. Germline V CDR1 and CDR2: SSHAT, FNYEAQ (reference sequence). V was shortened by 5 bases and J by 4 bases, with 14 bases between the two germline ends. The CDR3 is CASSPDRFGETQYF. For the CDR3, the DNA is TGTGCCAGCAGCCCTGACAGGTTTGGAGAGACCCAGTACTTC.

The chain uses TRBV19 and TRBJ2-2; no clear D. The CDR3 has 13 residues. V was shortened by 5 bases and J by 5 bases, with 9 bases between the two germline ends. Germline loops: CDR1 LNHDA, CDR2 SQIVND (reference sequence). The CDR3 DNA follows: TGTGCCAGTAGTCGACAAATTACCGGGGAGCTGTTTTTT. Translated, it gives CASSRQITGELFF.

The genes are TRBV6-2 or TRBV6-3 and TRBJ2-5; perhaps TRBD1 as D (5 bases). The V end was cut by 6 bases, the J end by 2 bases, with 22 bases between. Germline-derived CDR1 and CDR2 are MNHEY and SVGEGT. This CDR3 contains 17 residues. This chain's CDR3 is CASSPGQALALQETQYF. The CDR3 DNA is TGTGCCAGCAGCCCCGGACAAGCCCTGGCCCTTCAAGAGACCCAGTACTTC.

The gene calls are TRBV27 and TRBJ2-7; 11 positions agree with TRBD1. This CDR3 comprises 17 residues. V was clipped by 3 bases and J by 3 bases; unmatched bases: 10. The V gene's germline CDR1 is MNHEY and CDR2 SMNVEV (reference sequence). CDR3: CASSFLGPGQGVYEQYF. The CDR3 coding sequence is TGTGCCAGCAGTTTCCTCGGTCCGGGACAGGGGGTCTACGAGCAGTACTTC.

The chain carries TRBV21-1 and TRBJ1-6. TRBV21-1 is recorded as a pseudogene. This CDR3 region has 17 residues. The CDR3 DNA follows: TGTGCCAGCAGCAAAGGTGGGGGGATAACCTATAATTCACCCCTCCACTTT. As protein: CASSKGGGITYNSPLHF.

The V and J genes are TRBV6-5 and TRBJ2-1, with D possibly being TRBD2 (5 bases). Germline CDR1 reads MNHEY; CDR2 reads SVGAGI. The CDR3 has 16 residues. V lost 3 bases, J lost 0 bases, and 12 bases lay in between. CDR3 coding DNA: TGTGCCAGCAGTTATGATGGACTTCTCTCCTACAATGAGCAGTTCTTC. This translates into CASSYDGLLSYNEQFF.

The chain links TRBV29-1 to TRBJ1-1; D unclear. V lost 7 bases, J lost 1 base, and 10 bases lay in between. The V gene's germline CDR1 is SQVTM and CDR2 ANQGSEA. CDR3 length: 12 residues. DNA of the CDR3: TGCAGCGCCGCGGAACAGAACACTGAAGCTTTCTTT. This codes for CSAAEQNTEAFF.

The rearrangement links TRBV11-2 to TRBJ2-7; D might be TRBD2 (6 bases). Trimming left V 1 base short and J 5 bases short, with 18 bases between. The CDR3 loop spans 16 amino acids. The V gene's germline CDR1 is SGHAT and CDR2 FQNNGV. The CDR3 bases are TGTGCCAGCAGCTTAGCGATACACCCAGCGGGCAACGAGCAGTACTTC. This sequence encodes CASSLAIHPAGNEQYF.

This chain connects TRBV29-1 to TRBJ1-1, with TRBD1 as a possible D gene (6 bases). The germline CDR1 and CDR2 sequences are SQVTM and ANQGSEA. Trimming took off 6 bases at V and 4 bases at J, with 18 bases between the two ends. CDR3 length: 14 amino acids. This CDR3 reads CSVFQYRAFTEAFF. DNA for the CDR3: TGCAGCGTGTTCCAATACAGGGCTTTCACTGAAGCTTTCTTT.

The chain employs TRBV24-1 and TRBJ1-5; TRBD1 might be the D (6 bases). The V and J ends lost 5 bases and 6 bases respectively, with 13 bases between them. This CDR3 is built from 14 residues. The germline CDR1 and CDR2 sequences are KGHDR and SFDVKD. The CDR3 loop is CATSARGAGQPQHF. As DNA, the CDR3 is TGTGCCACCAGTGCGCGGGGGGCGGGTCAGCCCCAGCATTTT.